The sequence of this T cell receptor beta chain was determined in a study of blood T cells in healthy people across ages. A second PCR, run for 7 to 11 cycles, used a sample-barcoded 5' primer plus a J-beta primer mix. CDR3-containing paired-end reads numbered at least 2.5 million in each sample. TCRdb reanalysed the 5' RACE reads using MiXCR and keeps one entry per CDR3 protein. The sample holds some 1.4 million distinct CDR3 sequences, 42% seen once. The germline V and J ends were trimmed by 2 bases and 3 bases, with 11 bases remaining between them. The germline gives CDR1 PRHDT, CDR2 FYEKMQ (reference sequence). CDR3 length: 14 amino acids. This clonotype showed up just a few times. Each sample provided at least 6 micrograms of extracted total RNA.

The TCR was taken from a woman aged 18-29 years in good health. V usage is TRBV13 and J usage is TRBJ2-7; no clear D. The sample was blood. This CDR3 is CASSLMARGYEQYF. The CDR3 nucleotides are TGTGCCAGCAGCTTAATGGCAAGAGGCTACGAGCAGTACTTC.